One sample yielded the 10 T cell receptor beta chains listed below, sequenced in a study of blood T cells in healthy people across ages. A J-beta primer mix and a sample-barcoded 5' primer were used in a second PCR of about 7 to 12 cycles. TCRdb itself ran the 5' RACE reads through MiXCR, one entry per CDR3 protein. The sample has 1.5 million to 2 million distinct CDR3 sequences, around half seen once; the top ten hold less than 2.5%. The sequenced sample consisted of blood. The receptors derive from a woman aged 40 to 50 in good health.

The chain uses TRBV6-2 or TRBV6-3 and TRBJ2-3, with D possibly TRBD2 on 6 matching bases. V was shortened by 2 bases and J by 1 base, with 13 bases between the two germline ends. The CDR3 sequence is 16 residues long. CDR1 MNHEY and CDR2 SVGEGT come from the germline V gene. The CDR3 region is CASSYEAGLGTDTQYF. CDR3 nucleotide sequence: TGTGCCAGCAGTTACGAGGCGGGGTTGGGCACAGATACGCAGTATTTT.

The J gene is TRBJ2-4, the V gene TRBV5-1; 9 nucleotides align to TRBD1. CDR1 is SGHRS and CDR2 is YFSETQ in the germline V gene. With 2 bases clipped from V and 9 bases from J, the junction kept 9 bases outside the gene matches. The CDR3 is 15 amino acids. CDR3 protein: CASSLPGQGRSIQYF. The CDR3 coding sequence is TGCGCCAGCAGCTTACCGGGACAGGGAAGAAGCATTCAGTACTTC.

This clonotype was found a few times. The rearrangement joins TRBV5-1 to TRBJ2-7; possible D gene TRBD2, 7 bases. Germline V gene data show CDR1 as SGHRS and CDR2 as YFSETQ. The CDR3 is 18 amino acids. V lost 0 bases and J lost 2, with 21 bases in between. Written as DNA, the CDR3 is TGCGCCAGCAGCTTGGCCGTCGGGGGGCCCCAAGCCCCCTACGAGCAGTACTTC. The encoded protein is CASSLAVGGPQAPYEQYF.

V usage is TRBV24-1 and J usage is TRBJ2-1, with 12 bases fitting TRBD1. In germline, CDR1 is KGHDR, CDR2 SFDVKD. V lost 2 bases to trimming and J lost 6 bases; unmatched junction nucleotides: 1. The CDR3 has 15 amino acids. The CDR3 DNA is TGTGCCACCAGTGATTCGGGACAGGGGGCCAATGAGCAGTTCTTC. Translated, it gives CATSDSGQGANEQFF.

CDR3 DNA sequence: TGTGCCAGCAGCAAGTCCCGGGCCTCGGGTTGGTACGAGCAGTACTTC. It is translated as CASSKSRASGWYEQYF. The chain is built from TRBV7-8 and TRBJ2-5, with D hard to call. The tail of the sequence fits TRBJ2-7 better, so the J call may be wrong. This CDR3 has 16 residues. Germline V gene lookup returns CDR1 SGHVS and CDR2 FQNEAQ.

The DNA of the CDR3 is TGTGCCAGCAGCCCATACATGACAGGGGGTGTACTTCTAGCCAAAAACATTCAGTACTTC. It is translated as CASSPYMTGGVLLAKNIQYF. The V call is TRBV27, the J call TRBJ2-4; 9 nucleotides line up with TRBD1. The CDR3 length is 20 residues. Germline V gives CDR1 MNHEY, CDR2 SMNVEV (reference sequence). J was trimmed by 0 bases and V by 6 bases; bases with no gene match: 18.

The CDR3 bases are TGTGCCAGCAGCTTGGGATCTAGCGGGGGGCGCCACAATGAGCAGTTCTTC. Residues: CASSLGSSGGRHNEQFF. The V call is TRBV7-2, the J call TRBJ2-1; 11 bases fit TRBD2. The J segment lost 5 bases and the V segment lost 3 bases, leaving 9 bases of the junction unmatched. Looked up from germline, CDR1 is SGHTA and CDR2 is FQGNSA. This CDR3 comprises 17 residues. The full variable domain, its missing parts supplied by reference TRBV7-2 and TRBJ2-1, is GAGVSQSPSNKVTEKGKDVELRCDPISGHTALYWYRQSLGQGLEFLIYFQGNSAPDKSGLPSDRFSAERTGGSVSTLTIQRTQQEDSAVYLCASSLGSSGGRHNEQFFGPGTRLTVL.

V and J are TRBV20-1 and TRBJ2-6; the D is unclear. The CDR3 is 14 amino acids. V was cut by 6 bases and J by 0 bases, with 9 bases left in between. The germline V gene has CDR1 DFQATT and CDR2 SNEGSKA (reference sequence). CDR3 nucleotides: TGCAGTGCCCGGCCTGCCTCTGGGGCCAACGTCCTGACTTTC. Translation gives CSARPASGANVLTF.

This clonotype was detected only a few times. The chain couples TRBV7-2 to TRBJ2-1; D ambiguous. V was clipped by 5 bases and J by 1 base, with 12 bases between them. The CDR3 sequence is 15 residues long. Germline lookup yields CDR1 SGHTA and CDR2 FQGNSA. The CDR3 protein is CASSPGFRSYNEQFF. The CDR3 region has the DNA TGTGCCAGCAGCCCCGGATTTCGGTCCTACAATGAGCAGTTCTTC.

Only a few counts were recorded for this clonotype. V and J are TRBV2 and TRBJ2-7; a possible D gene is TRBD1 (6 bases). Germline V gene data show CDR1 as SNHLY and CDR2 as FYNNEI. The CDR3 covers 13 residues. The V gene lost 5 bases and the J gene lost 4 bases, with 12 bases spanning the gap. The CDR3 region is CASSTGLSYEQYF. CDR3 coding DNA: TGTGCCAGCAGTACAGGGTTGAGTTACGAGCAGTACTTC.